This T cell receptor (beta chain) is from a study of healthy donors' naive CD4 and CD8 T cells (dated by TCRdb to about 2015). For the wider study: Donor selection covered three age groups (20-25, 40-50 and 60-70 years) with six people in each, and the resulting cohort had a mean age of about 44 and was half female. For TCR alpha, a new primer set was designed to cover all functional IMGT alpha gene variants, and the remainder of the protocol was kept the same as the beta-chain workflow. To check how TCR variation relates to lineage commitment, the researchers sequenced rearranged TCR alpha and beta chains taken from naive CD4+ and CD8+ T cells. The peripheral blood mononuclear cells came from some 18 individuals who were healthy and unrelated. The donors were HLA-typed by sequencing at HLA-A, -B, -C, -DRB1, -DQB1 and -DPB1, using the SBTexcellerator protocol, an ABI3130xl analyzer and SBTengine software. General conclusions and limits of the study: Reportedly, most V and J gene segments showed bias between naive CD4+ and CD8+ cells, and this bias held consistently across donors regardless of HLA genotype. In both chains, CD4+ lineage was associated with a positively charged CDR3 and CD8+ lineage with a negatively charged CDR3. Because alpha and beta chains were sequenced in bulk and could not be paired, combined chain effects were not evaluated. Taken together, V genes, J genes and CDR3 charge appeared to account for roughly 13% of the variance in CD4/CD8 propensity, acting in a largely additive way. Possible repertoire bias arising from homeostatic proliferation of naive T cells was not directly addressed.

Only a few counts were recorded for this clonotype. It has no known antigen specificity. No much larger clonotype is one base removed from it; base qualities were not supplied. Cells with a CD4+CD8-CD45RO-CD45RA+ profile were isolated by FACS and defined as naive CD4+ T cells, and those with a CD8+CD4-CD45RA+CD27bright profile were defined as naive CD8+ T cells. Antibodies against CD4 (RPA-T4), CD8 (SK1), CD27 (O323), CD45RA (HI100) and CD45RO (UCHL1) were used for sorting. The CDR3 runs 10 amino acids, cysteine and phenylalanine included. Only CDR3 DNA is held: 30 bases, read in frame from base 1. Taken from the germline V gene (reference sequence), the CDR1 and CDR2 loops are MNHEY and SMNVEV. Relative to germline, V is 8 bases shorter and J is 4 bases shorter, with 6 bases between their ends. TCRdb lists the instrument as 454 GS FLX Titanium. A previously published linear amplification protocol was used to build TCR libraries from roughly 0.5 ug of total RNA. The Roche/454 Genome Sequencer with Titanium chemistry was used for sequencing. Processing in the source paper ran as follows. From a few of the healthy donors, a total of 60,000 to 85,000 rearranged TCR alpha transcripts were sequenced. Duplicate transcripts were removed, and each unique TCR clonotype was defined by its CDR3 junction following IMGT nomenclature. CD4 versus CD8 status was modeled on V and J genes by logistic regression in R 2.13.0, with adjustment for donor effects and Bonferroni correction for multiple testing. TCRdb trimmed public reads at Q25 via fastp, called clones via MiXCR and kept in-frame beta chains. Under each unique CDR3 protein, matching rows form one entry showing the most common genes and DNA. TCRdb, not the authors, supplied the V and J calls. This sample gives 150,000 to 200,000 distinct CDR3 sequences in total; around three quarters of them show up just once. The ten largest clones represent about 2.3% of the sample.

The TCR was taken from a pool of human donors in good health; the sample pools cells from several healthy donors. The chain was built from TRBV27 and TRBJ2-7, with the D gene not clear enough to name. The material sequenced was naive CD4+ and CD8+ T cells sorted from blood, pooled from several donors. What this sample's cell subset or site label stands for: FACS-sorted naive CD4+ (CD45RO-CD45RA+) and naive CD8+ (CD45RA+CD27bright) T cells. The DNA is as follows: TGTGCCAGCGGATATTACGAGCAGTACTTC. Translated, it gives CASGYYEQYF.